This TCR beta chain emerged from a study of T cell responses to AZD1222 COVID-19 vaccine (dated by TCRdb to about 2021). About the investigation overall: A total of about 240 trial participants underwent TCR sequencing, of whom 207 received two doses of AZD1222 and about 25 received two doses of the MenACWY control vaccine. Trial participants were enrolled into age subgroups of 18-55, 56-69 and 70-plus years, which contained approximately 150, 28 and 58 TCR-sequenced participants, respectively.

At the junction V is shortened by 2 bases and J by 8 bases, with 12 bases in between. The CDR3 runs 13 amino acids, cysteine and phenylalanine included. The read is trimmed to its CDR3 DNA, 39 bases read in frame from base 1. The germline V gene sets CDR1 to KGHSH and CDR2 to LQKENI. Overall results and qualifications from the work: Nearly half of unique spike-specific TCRs reportedly recognized epitopes outside regions mutated in the B.1.351 and B.1.1.7 variants. After two AZD1222 doses, both the breadth and the depth of spike-specific TCRs were significantly higher than at day 0 and than in MenACWY recipients. Participants were mostly white British, with more females than males. The authors suggested clonal diversity may have been underestimated. The 56-69-year group was small, and its depth increase did not reach significance, likely because of low power. Conclusions about previously exposed vaccinees are limited because only six or seven AZD1222 recipients were SARS-CoV-2 seropositive at baseline. Vaccine-associated CD4 TCRs spanned the whole spike protein, with dominant responses in regions 160-218 and 743-854. Because no day 14 peak-response samples were available, repertoires were characterized only after the peak T cell response.

The meaning of the sample's time point label: about 28 days (+/-7) after the second vaccine dose. This sample's treatment or condition label indicates: meningococcal conjugate vaccine given as trial control. Vaccinee samples were obtained from the UK trials COV001 and COV002, which included a single-blind randomized controlled phase 2/3 trial of AZD1222 (ChAdOx1 nCoV-19) in healthy adults. For TCRbeta chain sequencing, PBMC samples were collected from trial participants at day 0 and at day 28 after the second dose. The CDR3 regions of human TCRbeta chains were subjected to immunosequencing. The paper's data handling went like this. Repertoire TCRs were checked for matches against a reference library of SARS-CoV-2-specific TCRs that had been generated using the MIRA antigen-specificity platform. Breadth was defined as the fraction of unique TCRs that were SARS-CoV-2-associated, and depth was defined as the fraction of total T cells that were SARS-CoV-2-associated. Using the MIRA data, each spike-specific TCR was mapped to the spike region that the TCR reacts to and placed in a CD4 or CD8 class. Log10-transformed breadth and depth values were compared by one-way ANOVA with Sidak's multiple comparisons tests. This immuneACCESS table, as held by TCRdb, lists in-frame sequences with V and J called but not all clones. Of the missing ones, under half trace to an unresolved V gene in checked studies; the others have no known cause. V and J calls and clone size are given by that table; D and trimming were obtained from the DNA. Recorded for this sample are 150,000 or so clones; about 90% of them occurred a single time. The ten largest clones add up to about 4.3% of the sample.

Turning to this clone: Which antigen it targets is not known. Qualities for individual bases were not recorded, and no much larger clone is one base off.

This receptor was identified in an adult who received the MenACWY meningococcal vaccine as a control. The V and J genes are TRBV18 and TRBJ1-2; the D segment could be TRBD1, given 5 matching bases. The sample in question was peripheral blood, obtained 28 days after the second dose of the MenACWY control vaccine. CDR3 reads: CASSPTQGEGYTF. Read as DNA, the sequence is TGTGCCAGCTCACCAACCCAGGGAGAAGGCTACACCTTC.